This T cell receptor (beta chain) was sequenced during a study of CD8 T cells in Susac syndrome. General study results and limits: In its TCR sequencing and HLA analysis, the study acknowledged that the number of individuals was relatively small.

Random hexamers were used to reverse transcribe an amount of roughly 0.45 to 1 ug RNA. The TCR beta CDR3 was amplified by immunoSEQ multiplex PCR across 54 Vbeta, 13 Jbeta. Using its own MiXCR run on the immunoSEQ multiplex PCR reads, TCRdb lists one record per CDR3 protein. Found here are more than 75,000 distinct CDR3 sequences, roughly 94% of them singletons; the top ten hold about 0.3%. About this clonotype: Antigen: not known.

The authors carried out high-throughput sequencing of TCR beta. They applied it to CD8+ and CD4+ T cells obtained from blood. TEMRA cells underwent FACS enrichment and CD8+ and CD4+ T cells underwent negative isolation. The sample comprised CD8+ T cells from PBMCs. The sequence derives from a human donor in good health.

Here the CDR3 reads CASSTRDLVTSPLHF. CDR3 DNA sequence: TGTGCCAGCAGCACGCGGGACCTTGTGACTTCACCCCTCCACTTT. This chain links TRBV13 with TRBJ1-6; D perhaps matches TRBD1 (5 bases). Per germline, CDR1 PRHDT and CDR2 FYEKMQ (reference sequence). This CDR3 has 15 amino acids. V lost 5 bases, J lost 9 bases, and 17 bases lay in between.